This is a list of T cell receptor beta chains from one sample in a study of blood T cell repertoires in COVID-19. Using immunoSEQ multiplex PCR, the repertoire was profiled, and TCRdb retains in-frame clones only, with some absent. The sample shows about 140,000 clones, 65% to 90% of them seen only once. Sequencing used peripheral blood. All receptors come from a human donor in a cohort sampled during active COVID-19. Both conserved end residues are part of each CDR3. The D gene is left open where the match is weak. Expanded clones get a size class; other rows say once, few or many, or leave the size out.

>-|once|TRBJ1-4|TRBV28
CASRNGGQKLFF
TGTGCCAGCCGAAACGGGGGGCAAAAACTGTTTTTT
>-|-|TRBJ2-2|TRBV28
CASSWPGELFF
TGTGCCAGCAGTTGGCCCGGGGAGCTGTTTTTT
>TRBD2|-|TRBJ2-5|TRBV28
CASSPRGLADQETQYF
TGTGCCAGCAGTCCCAGGGGACTAGCGGATCAAGAGACCCAGTACTTC
>-|-|TRBJ1-6|TRBV18
CASSPETANSPLHF
TGTGCCAGCTCACCAGAGACAGCTAATTCACCCCTCCACTTT
>-|-|TRBJ1-2|TRBV6-5
CASSSRDNLNYGYTF
TGTGCCAGCAGCTCCAGGGACAACCTGAACTATGGCTACACCTTC
>TRBD1|-|TRBJ1-5|TRBV28
CASRGTGGYQPQHF
TGTGCCAGCAGGGGGACAGGGGGTTATCAGCCCCAGCATTTT
>-|-|TRBJ2-7|TRBV4-1
CASSQAAGTYSYEQYF
TGCGCCAGCAGCCAAGCCGCCGGGACTTACTCCTACGAGCAGTACTTC
>TRBD1|-|TRBJ2-7|TRBV28
CASSSPGTGASQKQYF
TGTGCCAGCAGTTCCCCCGGGACAGGGGCAAGTCAAAAGCAGTACTTC
>-|few|TRBJ1-6|TRBV2
CASKNTAGNSPLHF
TGTGCCAGCAAGAACACGGCGGGCAATTCACCCCTCCACTTT
>TRBD1|-|TRBJ2-7|TRBV6-2/TRBV6-3
CASSPTGGVIFEQYF
TGTGCCAGCAGCCCTACAGGGGGCGTAATCTTCGAGCAGTACTTC
>TRBD1|-|TRBJ1-1|TRBV5-1
CASSHGGQGTEAFF
TGCGCCAGCAGCCATGGGGGACAGGGGACTGAAGCTTTCTTT
>TRBD2|-|TRBJ2-1|TRBV9
CASSAPGLAVNEQFF
TGTGCCAGCAGCGCACCGGGACTAGCGGTTAATGAGCAGTTCTTC
>TRBD1|-|TRBJ1-2|TRBV20-1
CSATDRVGYTF
TGCAGTGCTACCGACAGGGTCGGCTACACCTTC
>-|-|TRBJ2-1|TRBV19
CASSGAQRRHEQFF
TGTGCCAGTAGTGGAGCGCAAAGAAGGCATGAGCAGTTCTTC
>-|once|TRBJ2-3|TRBV10-3
CAISEGLVGGTDTQYF
TGTGCCATCAGTGAGGGGTTGGTAGGGGGCACAGATACGCAGTATTTT
>TRBD2|-|TRBJ2-1|TRBV6-2/TRBV6-3
CASSFSGSSYNEQFF
TGTGCCAGCAGTTTTAGCGGGAGCTCCTACAATGAGCAGTTCTTC
>TRBD1|few|TRBJ2-7|TRBV7-2
CASSLAKYRGNEQYF
TGTGCCAGCAGCTTAGCCAAATACAGGGGCAACGAGCAGTACTTC
>-|-|TRBJ1-2|TRBV3-1/TRBV3-2
CASSQVLAGGGYTF
TGTGCCAGCAGCCAAGTCCTGGCAGGAGGAGGCTACACCTTC
>-|-|TRBJ1-5|TRBV19
CASSMWGTGNSNQPQHF
TGTGCCAGTAGTATGTGGGGTACAGGCAATAGCAATCAGCCCCAGCATTTT
>-|-|TRBJ1-2|TRBV18
CASSSGRDYGYTF
TGTGCCAGCTCCAGCGGAAGGGACTATGGCTACACCTTC
>-|once|TRBJ2-6|TRBV28
CASSLVGVLSGANVLTF
TGTGCCAGCAGTTTGGTAGGGGTTCTGTCTGGGGCCAACGTCCTGACTTTC
>-|-|TRBJ2-5|TRBV5-1
CASSLNLIPLQETQYF
TGCGCCAGCAGCTTGAATTTGATCCCTCTACAAGAGACCCAGTACTTC
>TRBD1|-|TRBJ2-7|TRBV4-3
CASSQDSTGAYEQYF
TGCGCCAGCAGCCAAGATAGTACAGGGGCCTACGAGCAGTACTTC
>-|-|TRBJ2-7|TRBV18
CASSPPSTVLSYEQYF
TGTGCCAGCTCACCACCGTCGACAGTTCTCTCCTACGAGCAGTACTTC
>-|-|TRBJ2-7|TRBV6-2/TRBV6-3
CASSYTGTYEQYF
TGTGCCAGCAGTTATACCGGGACTTACGAGCAGTACTTC
>TRBD1|-|TRBJ2-7|TRBV2
CASRLRGQGNEQYF
TGTGCCAGCAGGCTCAGGGGGCAGGGGAACGAGCAGTACTTC
>-|few|TRBJ1-6|TRBV6-5
CASSPFALAHSPLHF
TGTGCCAGCAGTCCATTTGCCCTAGCGCATTCACCCCTCCACTTT
>-|once|TRBJ2-7|TRBV9
CASSVGLAVDEQYF
TGTGCCAGCAGCGTAGGGCTAGCAGTGGACGAGCAGTACTTC
>-|-|TRBJ2-5|TRBV7-2
CASRSGQPGQETQYF
TGTGCCAGCAGAAGCGGACAGCCCGGCCAAGAGACCCAGTACTTC
>TRBD1|-|TRBJ2-7|TRBV5-1
CASSLARQGMGSYEQYF
TGCGCCAGCAGCTTGGCCCGACAGGGGATGGGTTCCTACGAGCAGTACTTC
>TRBD2|-|TRBJ2-1|TRBV24-1
CATSDSGRRDEQFF
TGTGCCACCAGTGATAGCGGGAGACGGGATGAGCAGTTCTTC
>-|-|TRBJ2-7|TRBV10-3
CAIGPGAYEQYF
TGTGCCATCGGACCCGGGGCCTACGAGCAGTACTTC
>-|-|TRBJ1-6|TRBV12-3/TRBV12-4
CASGTGYNSPLHF
TGTGCCAGCGGAACAGGTTATAATTCACCCCTCCACTTT
>-|-|TRBJ2-7|TRBV28
CASRTPREQYF
TGTGCCAGTAGGACTCCCCGGGAGCAGTACTTC
>-|-|TRBJ2-5|TRBV3-1/TRBV3-2
CASSQVVIGTQYF
TGTGCCAGCAGCCAAGTCGTTATCGGGACCCAGTACTTC
>TRBD2|-|TRBJ2-1|TRBV7-3
CASSLTSGSGEQFF
TGTGCCAGCAGCTTGACTAGCGGGAGTGGTGAGCAGTTCTTC
>-|-|TRBJ2-7|TRBV6-1
CASSDPGMGGLEQYF
TGTGCCAGCAGTGACCCCGGGATGGGCGGTCTCGAGCAGTACTTC
>TRBD1|-|TRBJ2-3|TRBV5-1
CASSFGQGGSTDTQYF
TGCGCCAGCAGCTTCGGACAGGGCGGGAGCACAGATACGCAGTATTTT
>-|-|TRBJ1-4|TRBV6-5
CASSYSSQGREKLFF
TGTGCCAGCAGTTACTCGTCACAGGGTCGGGAAAAACTGTTTTTT